The sequence of this TCR beta chain was determined in a study of cytomegalovirus exposure and HLA in healthy donors. PCR used 60 Vbeta primers and 13 Jbeta primers. The method was immunoSEQ multiplex PCR; TCRdb's version includes in-frame clones alone and lacks a portion of them. The table has under 120,000 clones, 74% seen once. The CDR3 loop spans 17 amino acids. CDR1 and CDR2 (germline): GTSNPN, SVGIG (reference sequence). Trimming cost V 3 bases and J 2 bases, with 23 bases left between them. Sequencing used PBMCs. The chain couples TRBV30 to TRBJ2-7; maybe TRBD1 (6 bases). The TCR was taken from a man aged 50-59 years in good health and CMV-seropositive. The CDR3 is CAWSLRSWGRGPYEQYF. The CDR3 DNA reads TGTGCCTGGAGCCTCCGCTCCTGGGGCAGGGGTCCCTACGAGCAGTACTTC.